These 16 T cell receptor beta chains were sequenced from one sample in a study of identical twins. TCRdb passed the 5' RACE reads through MiXCR, listing each CDR3 protein once. The data hold some 500,000 distinct CDR3 sequences, with under 25% observed a single time. This same sample was also part of a study on T cells expressing NK-cell markers.

Sequences were obtained from CD4+ T cells sorted from blood. These receptors originate from a woman aged 18-29 years in good health.

The chain recombines TRBV3-1 with TRBJ1-2, with D possibly being TRBD1 (5 bases). V was clipped by 0 bases and J by 8 bases, with 16 bases between them. The length of the CDR3 is 15 residues. Germline V gives CDR1 LGHDT, CDR2 YNNKEL (reference sequence). CDR3 in amino acids: CASSQDRPWGFGYTF. The CDR3 bases are TGTGCCAGCAGCCAAGATAGGCCTTGGGGCTTCGGCTACACCTTC.

This chain joins TRBV7-2 and TRBJ2-3; TRBD2 agrees at 13 bases. V gave up 5 bases and J gave up 2 bases; unmatched junction bases: 4. CDR1 and CDR2 from the germline V gene are SGHTA and FQGNSA. The CDR3 sequence is 16 residues long. The CDR3 DNA reads as TGTGCCAGCAGCACCGGACTAGCGGGAGTCACAGATACGCAGTATTTT. Translating gives CASSTGLAGVTDTQYF.

CDR3 nucleotides: TGTGCCAGCAGCCGGCCAGATTGGGGTGAGCAGTTCTTC. Its protein product is CASSRPDWGEQFF. The chain is built from TRBV12-3 or TRBV12-4 and TRBJ2-1, with no clear D. The CDR3 runs to 13 residues. Deletions cut 6 bases from V and 9 bases from J, with 15 bases between.

V usage is TRBV20-1 and J usage is TRBJ2-1; 9 bases align to TRBD2. This CDR3 has 16 amino acids. With 0 bases clipped from V and 7 bases from J, the junction kept 10 bases outside the gene matches. The germline CDR1 and CDR2 sequences are DFQATT and SNEGSKA (reference sequence). The CDR3 DNA reads as TGCAGTGCTAGAGATTCCGGCGGGGGGGCGCTGAATGAGCAGTTCTTC. This gives the protein CSARDSGGGALNEQFF.

Ten or more counts support this clonotype. The chain employs TRBV20-1 and TRBJ2-1; weak D call: TRBD2 (6 bases). The germline V gene has CDR1 DFQATT and CDR2 SNEGSKA (reference sequence). The CDR3 sequence is 12 residues long. Trimming stripped 6 bases from V and 8 bases from J, with 14 bases between. This chain's CDR3 is CSASGRGHEQFF. The CDR3, as DNA: TGCAGTGCGAGCGGGCGTGGGCATGAGCAGTTCTTC.

This rearrangement joins TRBV3-1 to TRBJ2-5, with D tentatively TRBD1 (5 bases). Germline CDR1 is LGHDT and CDR2 is YNNKEL (reference sequence). Trimming removed 8 bases at V and 2 bases at J, with 27 bases between. This CDR3 spans 18 amino acids. The CDR3 is CASCPRQIRQNKQETQYF. CDR3 bases: TGTGCCAGCTGCCCCCGACAGATACGACAAAACAAACAAGAGACCCAGTACTTC.

This clonotype was found many times. The gene calls are TRBV5-6 and TRBJ2-2; no firm D call. This CDR3 has 14 amino acids. Trimming shortened V by 0 bases and J by 4 bases, and 7 bases separated the two germline ends. The germline gives CDR1 SGHDT, CDR2 YYEEEE. CDR3 sequence reads: CASSLVDFTGELFF. CDR3 bases: TGTGCCAGCAGCTTGGTAGATTTCACCGGGGAGCTGTTTTTT. The full variable domain, its missing parts supplied by reference TRBV5-6 and TRBJ2-2, is DAGVTQSPTHLIKTRGQQVTLRCSPKSGHDTVSWYQQALGQGPQFIFQYYEEEERQRGNFPDRFSGHQFPNYSSELNVNALLLGDSALYLCASSLVDFTGELFFGEGSRLTVL.

This clonotype has only a few counts. This chain uses TRBV20-1 with TRBJ2-1; no clear D. Germline CDR1 reads DFQATT; CDR2 reads SNEGSKA (reference sequence). Trimming removed 2 bases at V and 5 bases at J, with 10 bases between. CDR3 length: 13 amino acids. In nucleotides, the CDR3 is TGCAGTGCTAGAAATTGGAGACACAATGAGCAGTTCTTC. Its protein is CSARNWRHNEQFF.

V gene TRBV6-1 combines with J gene TRBJ1-5; D gene ambiguous. The V gene's germline CDR1 is MNHNS and CDR2 SASEGT. This CDR3 region has 16 residues. V lost 7 bases, J lost 0 bases, and 16 bases lay in between. The CDR3 region has the DNA TGTGCCAGCACGGAGGGCGTTGGATATAGCAATCAGCCCCAGCATTTT. As protein: CASTEGVGYSNQPQHF.

This clonotype has just a few counts. The CDR3 protein is CSARDVRGYGEKLFF. The CDR3 region has the DNA TGCAGTGCTAGAGATGTTCGGGGGTACGGTGAAAAACTGTTTTTT. The chain couples TRBV20-1 to TRBJ1-4, with D perhaps matching TRBD1 (5 bases). V lost 0 bases, J lost 7 bases, and 15 bases lay in between. The CDR3 totals 15 residues. Germline CDR1 DFQATT, CDR2 SNEGSKA (reference sequence).

The V gene is TRBV5-1, the J gene TRBJ1-5; D gene ambiguous. Trimming cost V 1 base and J 9 bases, with 11 bases left between them. Looked up from germline, CDR1 is SGHRS and CDR2 is YFSETQ. The CDR3 loop spans 13 amino acids. CDR3 nucleotide sequence: TGCGCCAGCAGCTTGTACCTGGAGGGGCCCCAGCATTTT. This gives the protein CASSLYLEGPQHF.

This clonotype was seen a single time. This chain uses TRBV9 with TRBJ2-7, with a possible D match to TRBD1 (6 bases). The CDR3 runs to 14 residues. Trimming cost V 4 bases and J 9 bases, with 20 bases left between them. Germline V gene data show CDR1 as SGDLS and CDR2 as YYNGEE. This CDR3 is CASSPDRQGWGQYF. In DNA form, the CDR3 reads TGTGCCAGCAGCCCCGACCGGCAGGGGTGGGGGCAGTACTTC. Based on the CDR3 plus reference TRBV9 and TRBJ2-7, the full variable domain is DSGVTQTPKHLITATGQRVTLRCSPRSGDLSVYWYQQSLDQGLQFLIQYYNGEERAKGNILERFSAQQFPDLHSELNLSSLELGDSALYFCASSPDRQGWGQYFGPGTRLTVT.

This clonotype was detected only a few times. CDR3: CASSLGLAGGIRETQYF. Written as DNA, the CDR3 is TGTGCCAGCAGCTTGGGACTAGCGGGAGGAATAAGGGAGACCCAGTACTTC. The chain carries TRBV7-6 and TRBJ2-5; 15 nucleotides agree with TRBD2. V was clipped by 3 bases and J by 5 bases; unmatched bases: 7. The CDR3 runs 17 residues. Germline V CDR1 and CDR2: SGHVS, FNYEAQ. The whole variable domain, remainder taken from reference TRBV7-6 and TRBJ2-5, is GAGVSQSPRYKVTKRGQDVALRCDPISGHVSLYWYRQALGQGPEFLTYFNYEAQQDKSGLPNDRFSAERPEGSISTLTIQRTEQRDSAMYRCASSLGLAGGIRETQYFGPGTRLLVL.

The chain joins TRBV20-1 to TRBJ2-5, with 12 bases lining up with TRBD2. V gave up 2 bases and J gave up 5 bases; unmatched junction bases: 6. The CDR3 is 15 residues long. Germline CDR1 reads DFQATT; CDR2 reads SNEGSKA (reference sequence). CDR3 loop: CSARISSGRAETQYF. The CDR3, as DNA: TGCAGTGCTAGAATTTCTAGCGGGAGGGCCGAGACCCAGTACTTC.

At least ten counts were recorded for this clonotype. This chain joins TRBV7-9 and TRBJ1-6; tentatively, D is TRBD1 (6 bases). This CDR3 is 17 amino acids long. The V end was cut by 2 bases, the J end by 10 bases, with 21 bases between. CDR1 SEHNR and CDR2 FQNEAQ come from the germline V gene (reference sequence). CDR3 in DNA: TGTGCCAGCAGCTTATACAGACTGCCAGGGACATCGTCACCCCTCCACTTT. This sequence encodes CASSLYRLPGTSSPLHF.

The chain combines TRBV5-6 with TRBJ1-2; 8 nucleotides line up with TRBD1. Trimming removed 4 bases from V and 4 bases from J; junction bases left unmatched: 6. Per germline, CDR1 SGHDT and CDR2 YYEEEE. The length of the CDR3 is 14 residues. The CDR3 coding sequence is TGTGCCAGCAGCCGAGACAGGGGAACCTATGGCTACACCTTC. Its protein product is CASSRDRGTYGYTF.